Below, one TCR beta chain is given with its context. Antigen unknown. Here immunoSEQ multiplex PCR was the method, and the copy in TCRdb shows in-frame clones only, minus some. The table includes more than 85,000 clones, about nine tenths detected once. This sample is part of a study of T cell responses to AZD1222 COVID-19 vaccine. General study findings and limits: Clonal diversity was possibly underestimated, and white British individuals and females predominated among donors. The study found Spike-specific TCR breadth and depth rose after two AZD1222 doses.

The sequence derives from an adult in good health. Source: peripheral blood, taken on day 0 of AZD1222 vaccination.

CDR3 region: CASSPQDWGEQFF. In DNA, the CDR3 is TGTGCCAGCTCACCGCAAGACTGGGGTGAGCAGTTCTTC. The chain employs TRBV18 and TRBJ2-1; D is unclear. Germline CDR1 and CDR2: KGHSH and LQKENI. CDR3 length equals 13 residues. The V end was cut by 3 bases, the J end by 9 bases, with 12 bases between.